These 14 T cell receptor beta chains originate from one sample sequenced in a study of response to subunit inactivated influenza vaccine. TCRdb analysed the RT-PCR reads with MiXCR anew, one entry per CDR3 protein. The sample shows about 540,000 distinct CDR3 sequences, roughly 23% of them seen only once. These same data were also listed under a study on T cells expressing NK-cell markers. Per that study: A 5'RACE template switching approach incorporating UMIs was used to make TCR beta cDNA.

The sample here was CD4+ T cells sorted from PBMCs, taken roughly 12 days after vaccination. These receptors were obtained from a man aged 50-59 years who received an inactivated influenza vaccine.

CDR3 bases: TGTGCCAGCAGCTTAGAGGCAGATACAGATACGCAGTATTTT. Translation gives CASSLEADTDTQYF. This rearrangement joins TRBV7-8 to TRBJ2-3; no clear D gene. Germline lookup yields CDR1 SGHVS and CDR2 FQNEAQ. The CDR3 loop spans 14 amino acids. Trimming removed 1 base at V and 3 bases at J, with 8 bases between.

The chain joins TRBV5-5 to TRBJ1-5; 7 bases fit TRBD1. Per the germline V gene, CDR1 is SGHKS and CDR2 is YYEKEE (reference sequence). The CDR3 length is 15 residues. V lost 2 bases and J lost 3; bases outside the gene matches: 5. DNA for the CDR3: TGTGCCAGCAGCTTACTAGGGGGCCACAATCAGCCCCAGCATTTT. It translates to CASSLLGGHNQPQHF.

V gene TRBV2 combines with J gene TRBJ2-3, with TRBD1 identical over 8 bases. Germline V CDR1 and CDR2: SNHLY, FYNNEI. The CDR3 contains 15 residues. With V trimmed by 5 bases and J by 4 bases, 8 bases remained unmatched. The CDR3 sequence is CASSRDWGQADTQYF. For the CDR3, the DNA is TGTGCCAGCAGTAGGGATTGGGGACAGGCAGATACGCAGTATTTT.

The V and J genes are TRBV3-1 and TRBJ2-1; D is unresolved. V was pared by 4 bases and J by 0 bases, with 13 bases between. CDR3 length: 16 amino acids. Germline CDR1 reads LGHDT; CDR2 reads YNNKEL (reference sequence). The CDR3 spells CASSPRNFGSYNEQFF. CDR3 nucleotide sequence: TGTGCCAGCAGCCCCAGGAACTTCGGCTCCTACAATGAGCAGTTCTTC.

The chain employs TRBV11-2 and TRBJ2-3, with D perhaps matching TRBD1 (5 bases). Between the trimmed V and J ends, which lost 1 base and 8 bases, there was a span of 16 bases. Germline-derived CDR1 and CDR2 are SGHAT and FQNNGV. The CDR3 has 15 residues. This CDR3 reads CASSLGPGPQATQYF. The CDR3 bases are TGTGCCAGCAGCTTAGGTCCAGGGCCACAGGCTACGCAGTATTTT.

The rearrangement links TRBV5-1 to TRBJ1-2; D is uncertain. This CDR3 contains 14 residues. Germline V gene lookup returns CDR1 SGHRS and CDR2 YFSETQ. The V and J ends lost 4 bases and 4 bases respectively, with 14 bases between them. The CDR3 DNA sequence: TGCGCCAGCAGCCCCCGGGCTCCAGGCTATGGCTACACCTTC. This encodes CASSPRAPGYGYTF.

This clonotype was seen only a few times. J is TRBJ2-4 and V is TRBV9, with D perhaps TRBD1 or TRBD2 (5 bases each). Germline CDR1 and CDR2: SGDLS and YYNGEE. Trimming removed 4 bases from V and 8 bases from J, with 22 bases in between. The CDR3 has 16 amino acids. DNA of the CDR3: TGTGCCAGCAGCCCACACCCCCCAGGGCCGGGATACATTCAGTACTTC. Protein sequence: CASSPHPPGPGYIQYF.

V is TRBV20-1 and J is TRBJ2-5, with a weak D call TRBD1 (6 bases). The CDR3 runs to 13 residues. The germline V gene has CDR1 DFQATT and CDR2 SNEGSKA (reference sequence). V was trimmed by 3 bases and J by 5 bases, leaving 13 bases between them. The chain's CDR3 is CSASTQGLETQYF. In DNA, the CDR3 is TGCAGTGCTAGTACACAGGGCCTGGAGACCCAGTACTTC.

This sequence joins TRBV11-2 and TRBJ2-7, with a possible D match to TRBD2 (6 bases). The CDR3 has 14 residues. V dropped 3 bases and J dropped 2 bases, with 11 bases sitting between them. CDR1 and CDR2 (germline): SGHAT, FQNNGV. CDR3 region: CASSFALAAYEQYF. As DNA, the CDR3 is TGTGCCAGCAGCTTTGCACTAGCTGCCTACGAGCAGTACTTC. The full variable domain, its missing parts supplied by reference TRBV11-2 and TRBJ2-7, is EAGVAQSPRYKIIEKRQSVAFWCNPISGHATLYWYQQILGQGPKLLIQFQNNGVVDDSQLPKDRFSAERLKGVDSTLKIQPAKLEDSAVYLCASSFALAAYEQYFGPGTRLTVT.

This clonotype appeared once. A much larger clone sits a single nucleotide away, making a read error possible. This chain uses TRBV7-3 with TRBJ2-3; 9 bases are a match to TRBD1. Germline V CDR1 and CDR2: SGHTA, FQGTGA. There are 15 residues in the CDR3. The trim removed 5 bases at V and 2 bases at J, leaving 5 bases unmatched. Here the CDR3 reads CASSPWTGATDTQYF. CDR3 DNA: TGTGCCAGCAGCCCCTGGACAGGGGCCACAGATACGCAGTATTTT.

V usage is TRBV5-5 and J usage is TRBJ1-5, with D possibly matching TRBD1 (6 bases). CDR1 SGHKS and CDR2 YYEKEE come from the germline V gene (reference sequence). The germline V and J ends were trimmed by 7 bases and 7 bases, with 21 bases remaining between them. CDR3 length: 15 residues. The CDR3 DNA follows: TGTGCCAGCGACCCCAGACCAGGGGCAGGCCAGCCCCAGCATTTT. Its protein product is CASDPRPGAGQPQHF.

The rearrangement links TRBV6-1 to TRBJ2-3, with D possibly matching TRBD1 (5 bases). Germline CDR1 reads MNHNS; CDR2 reads SASEGT. The V end was cut by 7 bases, the J end by 3 bases, with 14 bases between. The CDR3 extends over 14 amino acids. The CDR3 DNA follows: TGTGCCAGCAAGTCAGGGTTCCCTACAGATACGCAGTATTTT. Translated: CASKSGFPTDTQYF.

This rearrangement joins TRBV9 to TRBJ2-2; D ambiguous. Germline CDR1 is SGDLS and CDR2 is YYNGEE. Trimming left V 4 bases short and J 4 bases short, with 8 bases between. The CDR3 is made up of 13 amino acids. DNA of the CDR3: TGTGCCAGCAGCCCTGCCATCACCGGGGAGCTGTTTTTT. Protein: CASSPAITGELFF. The full variable domain, rest sourced from reference TRBV9 and TRBJ2-2, is DSGVTQTPKHLITATGQRVTLRCSPRSGDLSVYWYQQSLDQGLQFLIQYYNGEERAKGNILERFSAQQFPDLHSELNLSSLELGDSALYFCASSPAITGELFFGEGSRLTVL.

This clonotype has more than one count but fewer than ten. J is TRBJ2-1 and V is TRBV6-5, with a tentative D call TRBD1 (5 bases). The CDR3 has 17 residues. Trimming took off 6 bases at V and 6 bases at J, with 24 bases between the two ends. Germline assignment: CDR1 MNHEY and CDR2 SVGAGI. In DNA form, the CDR3 reads TGTGCCAGCAGCTACCAGGGTCCGACAGTACAAGTCAATGAGCAGTTCTTC. Residues: CASSYQGPTVQVNEQFF.